The 25 T cell receptor beta chains reported below all come from one sample, sequenced in a study of blood T cell dynamics during melanoma immunotherapy. Noted time point: pre-treatment baseline. Only in-frame clones appear in the TCRdb table, and some are missing; sequencing was by immunoSEQ multiplex PCR. The data show about 24,000 clones, with around 90% seen just once and 4% to 6% held by the top ten. Sequencing was performed on blood, taken from a patient treated with checkpoint blockade. The source is a human donor with melanoma.

This chain uses TRBV7-3 with TRBJ2-7; TRBD2 might be the D (7 bases). CDR3 length equals 15 residues. Germline lookup yields CDR1 SGHTA and CDR2 FQGTGA. V dropped 4 bases and J dropped 4 bases, with 17 bases sitting between them. The CDR3 sequence is CASSSAAGHIYEQYF. DNA of the CDR3: TGTGCCAGCAGCTCAGCAGCGGGACATATATACGAGCAGTACTTC.

The chain is built from TRBV2 and TRBJ1-5; D is unclear. The CDR3 has 14 residues. The V end lost 4 bases, the J end lost 5 bases, and 12 bases lay between the germline ends. Germline CDR1 is SNHLY and CDR2 is FYNNEI. CDR3 nucleotides: TGTGCCAGCAGTGCCCGGGTCCGCGATCAGCCCCAGCATTTT. This codes for CASSARVRDQPQHF.

J is TRBJ2-3 and V is TRBV10-3, with 11 positions matching TRBD2. Trimming removed 11 bases from V and 1 base from J; junction bases left unmatched: 17. In germline, CDR1 is ENHRY, CDR2 SYGVKD. This CDR3 is built from 18 residues. In DNA, the CDR3 is TGTGCCGCCTCGACAGGGAAGCTAGCGGGAGGAGGCACAGATACGCAGTATTTT. This translates into CAASTGKLAGGGTDTQYF.

The CDR3 here is CASSAWETQYF. Here the CDR3 DNA reads TGTGCCAGCAGTGCCTGGGAGACCCAGTACTTC. V usage is TRBV2 and J usage is TRBJ2-5; D ambiguous. Germline values: CDR1 SNHLY, CDR2 FYNNEI. The V and J ends lost 4 bases and 5 bases respectively, with 5 bases between them. This CDR3 has 11 amino acids.

This chain uses TRBV29-1 with TRBJ1-1, with D perhaps TRBD1 (6 bases). Trimming removed 7 bases at V and 1 base at J, with 10 bases between. Germline-derived CDR1 and CDR2 are SQVTM and ANQGSEA. This CDR3 region has 12 residues. The CDR3 bases are TGCAGCGGGGGGGCCCCGAACACTGAAGCTTTCTTT. Translated, it gives CSGGAPNTEAFF. Supplemented by reference TRBV29-1 and TRBJ1-1, the full variable domain reads SAVISQKPSRDICQRGTSLTIQCQVDSQVTMMFWYRQQPGQSLTLIATANQGSEATYESGFVIDKFPISRPNLTFSTLTVSNMSPEDSSIYLCSGGAPNTEAFFGQGTRLTVV.

The V gene is TRBV2, the J gene TRBJ1-5; D ambiguous. Germline-derived CDR1 and CDR2 are SNHLY and FYNNEI. This CDR3 has 15 residues. Trimming shortened V by 8 bases and J by 2 bases, and 16 bases separated the two germline ends. For the CDR3, the DNA is TGTGCCAGCTCCCCGGGAGAAAGGGGCAATCAGCCCCAGCATTTT. Protein sequence: CASSPGERGNQPQHF.

The rearrangement links TRBV27 to TRBJ1-5; D is unresolved. The CDR3 covers 17 residues. V was clipped by 5 bases and J by 7 bases, with 24 bases between them. Germline V CDR1 and CDR2: MNHEY, SMNVEV (reference sequence). The CDR3 coding sequence is TGTGCCAGCAGTCGTTTCGGTAGTTCCGGGTTTAAACAGCCCCAGCATTTT. Translation: CASSRFGSSGFKQPQHF.

This chain joins TRBV5-1 and TRBJ1-2, with D perhaps TRBD1 (5 bases). Germline V gives CDR1 SGHRS, CDR2 YFSETQ. V lost 4 bases to trimming and J lost 3 bases, with 19 bases between them. CDR3 length equals 16 residues. CDR3 in amino acids: CASSPQPGGSDYGYTF. The DNA for the CDR3 is TGCGCCAGCAGCCCTCAACCCGGGGGGTCGGACTATGGCTACACCTTC.

The CDR3 region is CASSEAWYRGGNTIYF. The CDR3 nucleotides read TGTGCCAGCAGTGAAGCATGGTACAGGGGAGGAAACACCATATATTTT. The chain uses TRBV2 and TRBJ1-3; 7 bases line up with TRBD1. Germline V lookup: CDR1 SNHLY, CDR2 FYNNEI. V was pared by 0 bases and J by 4 bases, with 6 bases of the junction left unmatched. The CDR3 is made up of 16 amino acids.

The V and J genes are TRBV5-1 and TRBJ2-2, with D unresolved. The CDR3 is 14 residues long. V dropped 0 bases and J dropped 4 bases, with 7 bases sitting between them. Looked up from germline, CDR1 is SGHRS and CDR2 is YFSETQ. The CDR3 DNA is TGCGCCAGCAGCTTGGAGGGTGCCACCGGGGAGCTGTTTTTT. This gives the protein CASSLEGATGELFF.

The V call is TRBV6-1, the J call TRBJ2-2; 7 nucleotides match TRBD2. V gave up 3 bases and J gave up 7 bases; unmatched junction bases: 5. CDR3 length: 14 amino acids. From germline, CDR1 is MNHNS and CDR2 SASEGT. As DNA, the CDR3 is TGTGCCAGCAGTGAGGTAGCGGGTTACGGGGAGCTGTTTTTT. It yields the protein CASSEVAGYGELFF.

The V call is TRBV6-1, the J call TRBJ2-2; D might be TRBD2 (6 bases). The CDR3 is 16 residues long. Per the germline V gene, CDR1 is MNHNS and CDR2 is SASEGT. Trimming removed 2 bases at V and 5 bases at J, with 15 bases between. The DNA for the CDR3 is TGTGCCAGCAGTGAATTAAGCGGAGGAGGGACCGGGGAGCTGTTTTTT. It yields the protein CASSELSGGGTGELFF.

The J gene is TRBJ2-7, the V gene TRBV6-6; D is possibly TRBD1 (6 bases). The V gene lost 7 bases and the J gene lost 2 bases, with 15 bases spanning the gap. Germline V lookup: CDR1 MNHNY, CDR2 SVGAGI (reference sequence). This CDR3 region has 14 residues. The DNA for the CDR3 is TGTGCCAGCACCAAGGGGGTCTGGACCTACGAGCAGTACTTC. Translating gives CASTKGVWTYEQYF.

The chain couples TRBV4-1 to TRBJ2-7; 8 nucleotides line up with TRBD2. Germline lookup yields CDR1 MGHRA and CDR2 YSYEKL. CDR3 size: 14 residues. The J segment lost 2 bases and the V segment lost 2 bases, leaving 2 bases of the junction unmatched. The CDR3 coding sequence is TGCGCCAGCAGCCAATCGGGACTAGCCTACGAGCAGTACTTC. Translated: CASSQSGLAYEQYF.

This chain joins TRBV18 and TRBJ2-2; no clear D. Trimming took off 2 bases at V and 3 bases at J, with 13 bases between the two ends. The CDR3 loop spans 16 amino acids. Germline V lookup: CDR1 KGHSH, CDR2 LQKENI. The CDR3 coding sequence is TGTGCCAGCTCACCAATTGATTGGTCGGACACCGGGGAGCTGTTTTTT. This gives the protein CASSPIDWSDTGELFF.

This chain links TRBV10-3 with TRBJ1-2; weak D call: TRBD1 (5 bases). The CDR3 covers 12 residues. Germline lookup yields CDR1 ENHRY and CDR2 SYGVKD. Between the trimmed V and J ends, which lost 6 bases and 3 bases, there was a span of 8 bases. The CDR3 nucleotides read TGTGCCATCAGCGGGGGGGACTATGGCTACACCTTC. Amino acids: CAISGGDYGYTF.

This clone occurred once. The DNA of the CDR3 is TGCGCCAGCAGCACCGAGTACGAGCAGTACTTC. Its translation is CASSTEYEQYF. The chain combines TRBV5-1 with TRBJ2-7, with D hard to call. The CDR3 is made up of 11 amino acids. Germline V gene sequence: CDR1 SGHRS, CDR2 YFSETQ. The germline V and J ends were trimmed by 4 bases and 4 bases, with 6 bases remaining between them.

CDR3 residues: CASSYRLAGAEQYF. The DNA for the CDR3 is TGTGCCAGCAGCTACCGACTAGCGGGGGCCGAGCAGTACTTC. V is TRBV11-2 and J is TRBJ2-7; TRBD2 agrees at 12 bases. This CDR3 is 14 amino acids long. CDR1 and CDR2 (germline): SGHAT, FQNNGV. Trimming removed 4 bases from V and 6 bases from J; junction bases left unmatched: 4.

The chain has TRBV28 and TRBJ2-1; 7 nucleotides match TRBD2. The CDR3 consists of 12 residues. CDR1 is MDHEN, CDR2 SYDVKM, per germline. The V segment lost 2 bases and the J segment 10 bases; nucleotides outside the gene matches: 2. The DNA of the CDR3 is TGTGCCAGCAGTTTACGGCGGGGGGAGCAGTTCTTC. It encodes CASSLRRGEQFF.

The chain joins TRBV10-3 to TRBJ1-3, with TRBD1 matching 9 bases. The CDR3 consists of 16 residues. The junction had 6 bases not matched to a gene; V was cut back by 2 bases and J by 4 bases. Germline CDR1 reads ENHRY; CDR2 reads SYGVKD. The CDR3 nucleotides read TGTGCCATCAGTGAGGGGAACAGGGGGCTAGGAAACACCATATATTTT. This translates into CAISEGNRGLGNTIYF.

The gene calls are TRBV11-2 and TRBJ2-4; 7 bases fit TRBD2. The germline gives CDR1 SGHAT, CDR2 FQNNGV. The ends lost 7 bases at V and 5 bases at J; junction bases unmatched: 8. CDR3 length: 14 amino acids. Written as DNA, the CDR3 is TGTGCCAGCATGAGACCGGGACTACAAAACATTCAGTACTTC. Translated: CASMRPGLQNIQYF.

This clone was observed a few times. The gene calls are TRBV18 and TRBJ1-2; the D gene is possibly TRBD1 (6 bases). Germline V lookup: CDR1 KGHSH, CDR2 LQKENI. This CDR3 has 15 amino acids. The ends were cut back, 3 bases at V and 8 bases at J, with 19 bases in the middle. The CDR3 reads CASSPSGANFQGYTF. DNA of the CDR3: TGTGCCAGCTCACCGTCAGGGGCGAACTTTCAGGGCTACACCTTC.

This CDR3 is CASSLATGLSSPLHF. The DNA for the CDR3 is TGTGCCAGCAGCTTAGCCACAGGGTTGAGTTCACCCCTCCACTTT. The rearrangement joins TRBV11-2 to TRBJ1-6; tentatively, D is TRBD1 (6 bases). Germline assignment: CDR1 SGHAT and CDR2 FQNNGV. This CDR3 contains 15 residues. V shed 1 base and J shed 9 bases, with 13 bases lying between them. Variable domain in full (rest from reference TRBV11-2 and TRBJ1-6): EAGVAQSPRYKIIEKRQSVAFWCNPISGHATLYWYQQILGQGPKLLIQFQNNGVVDDSQLPKDRFSAERLKGVDSTLKIQPAKLEDSAVYLCASSLATGLSSPLHFGNGTRLTVT.

This CDR3 reads CASGRDPEYEQYF. CDR3 nucleotides: TGCGCCAGCGGACGGGACCCCGAATACGAGCAGTACTTC. This chain connects TRBV5-1 to TRBJ2-7; tentatively, D is TRBD1 or TRBD2 (5 bases each). The V gene lost 7 bases and the J gene lost 4 bases, with 15 bases spanning the gap. In germline, CDR1 is SGHRS, CDR2 YFSETQ. CDR3 length: 13 residues.

In DNA form, the CDR3 reads TGTGCCAGCAGCTTAGGGGAATACAATGAGCAGTTCTTC. Its translation is CASSLGEYNEQFF. The J gene is TRBJ2-1, the V gene TRBV7-3; D is uncertain. The CDR3 runs 13 residues. Looked up from germline, CDR1 is SGHTA and CDR2 is FQGTGA. V was trimmed by 2 bases and J by 4 bases, leaving 6 bases between them.